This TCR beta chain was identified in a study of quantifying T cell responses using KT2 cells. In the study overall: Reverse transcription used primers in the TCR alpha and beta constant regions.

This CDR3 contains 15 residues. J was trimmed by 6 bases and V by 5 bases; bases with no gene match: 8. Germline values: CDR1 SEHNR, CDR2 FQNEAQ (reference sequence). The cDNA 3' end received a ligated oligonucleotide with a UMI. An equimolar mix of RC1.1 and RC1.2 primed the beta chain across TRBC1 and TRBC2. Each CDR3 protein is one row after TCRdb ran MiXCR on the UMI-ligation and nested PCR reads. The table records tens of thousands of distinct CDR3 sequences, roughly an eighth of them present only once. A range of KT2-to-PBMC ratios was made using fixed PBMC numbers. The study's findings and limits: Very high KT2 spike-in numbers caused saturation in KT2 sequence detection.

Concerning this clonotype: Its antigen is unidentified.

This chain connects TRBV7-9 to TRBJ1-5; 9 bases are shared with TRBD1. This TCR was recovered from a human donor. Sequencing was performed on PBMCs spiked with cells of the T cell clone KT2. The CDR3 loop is CASSPTGTGIQPQHF. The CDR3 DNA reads TGTGCCAGCAGCCCGACCGGGACAGGGATTCAGCCCCAGCATTTT.